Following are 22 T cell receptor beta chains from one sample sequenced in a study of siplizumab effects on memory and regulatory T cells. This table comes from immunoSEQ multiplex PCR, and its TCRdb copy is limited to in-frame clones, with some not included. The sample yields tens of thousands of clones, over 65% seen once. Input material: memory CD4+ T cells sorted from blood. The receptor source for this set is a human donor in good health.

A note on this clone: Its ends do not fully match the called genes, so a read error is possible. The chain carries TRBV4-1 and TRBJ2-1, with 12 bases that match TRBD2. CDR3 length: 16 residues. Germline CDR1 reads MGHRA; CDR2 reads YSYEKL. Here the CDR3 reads CASSKETSGGYNEQFF. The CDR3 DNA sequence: TGCGCCAGCAGCAAAGAGACTAGCGGGGGTTACAATGAGCAGTTCTTC.

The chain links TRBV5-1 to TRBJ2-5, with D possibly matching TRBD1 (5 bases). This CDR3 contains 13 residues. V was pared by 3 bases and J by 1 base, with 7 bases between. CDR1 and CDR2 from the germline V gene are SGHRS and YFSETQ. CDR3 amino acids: CASSSGSQETQYF. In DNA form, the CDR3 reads TGCGCCAGCAGCTCAGGGTCCCAAGAGACCCAGTACTTC.

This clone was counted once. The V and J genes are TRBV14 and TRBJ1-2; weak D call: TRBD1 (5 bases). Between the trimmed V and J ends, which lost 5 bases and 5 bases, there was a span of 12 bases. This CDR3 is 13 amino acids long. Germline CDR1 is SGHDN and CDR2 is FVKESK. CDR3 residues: CASSWGSKYGYTF. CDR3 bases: TGTGCCAGCAGCTGGGGCAGTAAATATGGCTACACCTTC. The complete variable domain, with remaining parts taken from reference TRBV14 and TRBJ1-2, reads EAGVTQFPSHSVIEKGQTVTLRCDPISGHDNLYWYRRVMGKEIKFLLHFVKESKQDESGMPNNRFLAERTGGTYSTLKVQPAELEDSGVYFCASSWGSKYGYTFGSGTRLTVV.

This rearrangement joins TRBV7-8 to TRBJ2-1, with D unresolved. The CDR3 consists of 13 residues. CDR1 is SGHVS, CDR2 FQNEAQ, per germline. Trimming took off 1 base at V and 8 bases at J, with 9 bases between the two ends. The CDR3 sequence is CASSLGGRYEQFF. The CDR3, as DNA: TGTGCCAGCAGCTTAGGAGGCAGGTATGAGCAGTTCTTC. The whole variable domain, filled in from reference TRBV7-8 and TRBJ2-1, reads GAGVSQSPRYKVAKRGQDVALRCDPISGHVSLFWYQQALGQGPEFLTYFQNEAQLDKSGLPSDRFFAERPEGSVSTLKIQRTQQEDSAVYLCASSLGGRYEQFFGPGTRLTVL.

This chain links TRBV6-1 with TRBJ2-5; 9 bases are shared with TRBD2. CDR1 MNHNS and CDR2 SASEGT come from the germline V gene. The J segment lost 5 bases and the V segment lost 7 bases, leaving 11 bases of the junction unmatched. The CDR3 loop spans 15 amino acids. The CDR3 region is CASTRGSGGSETQYF. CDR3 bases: TGTGCCAGCACCCGAGGGAGCGGGGGGTCGGAGACCCAGTACTTC.

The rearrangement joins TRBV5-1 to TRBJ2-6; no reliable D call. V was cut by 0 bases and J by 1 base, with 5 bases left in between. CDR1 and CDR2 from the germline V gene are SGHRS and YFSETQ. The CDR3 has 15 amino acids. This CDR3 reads CASSLGASGANVLTF. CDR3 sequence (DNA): TGCGCCAGCAGCTTGGGGGCTTCTGGGGCCAACGTCCTGACTTTC.

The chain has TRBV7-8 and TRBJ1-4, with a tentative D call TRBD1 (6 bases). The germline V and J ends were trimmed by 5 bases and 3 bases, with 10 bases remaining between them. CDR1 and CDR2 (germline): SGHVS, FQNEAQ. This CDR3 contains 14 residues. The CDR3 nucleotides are TGTGCCAGCAGCCCTAGGACAGCTAATGAAAAACTGTTTTTT. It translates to CASSPRTANEKLFF.

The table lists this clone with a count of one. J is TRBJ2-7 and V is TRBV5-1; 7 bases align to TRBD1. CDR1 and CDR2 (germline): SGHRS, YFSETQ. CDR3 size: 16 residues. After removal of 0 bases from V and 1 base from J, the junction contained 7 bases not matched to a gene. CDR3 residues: CASSLVAGTVSYEQYF. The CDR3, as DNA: TGCGCCAGCAGCTTGGTAGCTGGGACAGTTTCCTACGAGCAGTACTTC.

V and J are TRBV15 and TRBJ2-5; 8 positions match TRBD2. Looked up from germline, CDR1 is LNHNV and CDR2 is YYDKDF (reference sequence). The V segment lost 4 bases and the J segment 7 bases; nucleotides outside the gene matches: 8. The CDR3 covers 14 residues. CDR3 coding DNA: TGTGCCACCAGCAACCACGGGGGGGAGCGGACCCAGTACTTC. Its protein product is CATSNHGGERTQYF.

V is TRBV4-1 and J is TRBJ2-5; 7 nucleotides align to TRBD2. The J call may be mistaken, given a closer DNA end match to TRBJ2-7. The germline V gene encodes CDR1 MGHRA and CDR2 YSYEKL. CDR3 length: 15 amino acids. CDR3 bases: TGCGCCAGCAGCCCGGGGGGAGCAAAATCCTACGAGCAGTACTTC. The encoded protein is CASSPGGAKSYEQYF.

Here the CDR3 reads CASSHIGGGRGDTQYF. The CDR3 DNA follows: TGTGCCAGCAGTCATATCGGGGGCGGGAGAGGGGATACGCAGTATTTT. The V and J genes are TRBV6-6 and TRBJ2-3, with D possibly matching TRBD2 (7 bases). Germline V gene lookup returns CDR1 MNHNY and CDR2 SVGAGI (reference sequence). The CDR3 sequence is 16 residues long. The V end lost 5 bases, the J end lost 6 bases, and 21 bases lay between the germline ends.

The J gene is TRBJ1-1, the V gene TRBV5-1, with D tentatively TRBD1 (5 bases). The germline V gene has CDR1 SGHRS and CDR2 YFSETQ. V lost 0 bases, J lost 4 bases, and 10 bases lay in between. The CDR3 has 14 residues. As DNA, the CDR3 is TGCGCCAGCAGCTTGGCCGTCGGGGCCACTGAAGCTTTCTTT. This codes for CASSLAVGATEAFF.

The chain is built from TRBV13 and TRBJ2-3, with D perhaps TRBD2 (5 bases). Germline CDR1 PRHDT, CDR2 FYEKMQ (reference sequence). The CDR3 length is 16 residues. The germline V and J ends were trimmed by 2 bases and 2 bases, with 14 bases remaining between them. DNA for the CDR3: TGTGCCAGCAGCTTACGGCCGAGGGTCCCCACAGATACGCAGTATTTT. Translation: CASSLRPRVPTDTQYF.

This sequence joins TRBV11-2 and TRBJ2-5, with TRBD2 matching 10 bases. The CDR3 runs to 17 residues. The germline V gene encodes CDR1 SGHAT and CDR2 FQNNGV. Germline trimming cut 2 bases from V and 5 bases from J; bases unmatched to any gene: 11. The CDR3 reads CASSLWSSSGSWETQYF. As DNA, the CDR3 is TGTGCCAGCAGCTTATGGTCTTCTAGCGGGAGTTGGGAGACCCAGTACTTC.

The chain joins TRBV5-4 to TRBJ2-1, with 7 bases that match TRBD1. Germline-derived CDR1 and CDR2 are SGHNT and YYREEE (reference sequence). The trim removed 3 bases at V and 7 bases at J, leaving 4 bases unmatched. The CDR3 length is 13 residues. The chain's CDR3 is CASSYRGRNEQFF. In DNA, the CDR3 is TGTGCCAGCAGCTACAGGGGTCGAAATGAGCAGTTCTTC.

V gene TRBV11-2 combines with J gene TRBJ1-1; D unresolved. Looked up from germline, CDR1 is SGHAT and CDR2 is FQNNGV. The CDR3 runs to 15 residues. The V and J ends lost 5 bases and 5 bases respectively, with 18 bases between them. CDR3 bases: TGTGCCAGCAGCATACCAAGAGCGGCGGGAACTGAAGCTTTCTTT. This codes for CASSIPRAAGTEAFF. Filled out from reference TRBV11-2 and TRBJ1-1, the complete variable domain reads EAGVAQSPRYKIIEKRQSVAFWCNPISGHATLYWYQQILGQGPKLLIQFQNNGVVDDSQLPKDRFSAERLKGVDSTLKIQPAKLEDSAVYLCASSIPRAAGTEAFFGQGTRLTVV.

The CDR3 bases are TGCGCCAGCAGCCCCGGGACAGGGTCTCACCGCTCTGGAAACACCATATATTTT. Translation gives CASSPGTGSHRSGNTIYF. This chain links TRBV5-1 with TRBJ1-3; 9 positions match TRBD1. The CDR3 is 18 amino acids. J was trimmed by 0 bases and V by 4 bases; bases with no gene match: 11. CDR1 and CDR2 (germline): SGHRS, YFSETQ.

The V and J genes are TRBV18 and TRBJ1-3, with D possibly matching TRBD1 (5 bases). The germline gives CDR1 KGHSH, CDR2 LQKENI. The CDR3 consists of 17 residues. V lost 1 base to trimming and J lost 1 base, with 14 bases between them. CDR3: CASSPQAGRVSGNTIYF. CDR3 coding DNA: TGTGCCAGCTCACCACAAGCAGGGAGGGTGTCTGGAAACACCATATATTTT.

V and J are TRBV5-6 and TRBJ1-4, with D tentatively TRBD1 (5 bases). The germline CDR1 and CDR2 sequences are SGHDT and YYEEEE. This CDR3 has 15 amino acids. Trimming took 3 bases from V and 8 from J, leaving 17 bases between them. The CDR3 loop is CASSSLTGTGEKLFF. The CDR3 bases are TGTGCCAGCAGCTCACTAACAGGCACGGGGGAAAAACTGTTTTTT.

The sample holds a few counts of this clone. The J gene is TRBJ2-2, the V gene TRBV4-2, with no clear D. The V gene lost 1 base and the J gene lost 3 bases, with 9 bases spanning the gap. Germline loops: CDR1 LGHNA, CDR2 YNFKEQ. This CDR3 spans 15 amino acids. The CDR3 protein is CASSQAGRHTGELFF. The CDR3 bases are TGTGCCAGCAGCCAAGCCGGTAGGCACACCGGGGAGCTGTTTTTT.

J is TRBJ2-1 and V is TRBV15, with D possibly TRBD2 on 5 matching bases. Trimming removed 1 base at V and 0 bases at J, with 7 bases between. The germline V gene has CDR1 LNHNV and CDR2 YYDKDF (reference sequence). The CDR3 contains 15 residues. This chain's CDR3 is CATSRAAGSYNEQFF. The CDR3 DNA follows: TGTGCCACCAGCAGAGCGGCGGGCTCCTACAATGAGCAGTTCTTC.

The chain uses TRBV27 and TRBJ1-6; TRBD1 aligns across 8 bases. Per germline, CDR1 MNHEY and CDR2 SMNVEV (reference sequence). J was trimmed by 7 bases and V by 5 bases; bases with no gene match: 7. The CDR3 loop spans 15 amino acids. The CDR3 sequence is CASSPRGRGNSPLHF. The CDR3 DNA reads TGTGCCAGCAGTCCCAGGGGGCGAGGAAATTCACCCCTCCACTTT.